The source of this TCR beta chain is a study of T cell responses to AZD1222 COVID-19 vaccine. Study conclusions and caveats: The donor group comprised mostly white British people and more females; the analysis possibly underestimated clonal diversity. Repertoire sampling occurred only after the peak T cell response.

Comment on this clone: Its cognate antigen is unknown.

The CDR3 is made up of 15 amino acids. Germline V gives CDR1 LNHDA, CDR2 SQIVND (reference sequence). The ends lost 4 bases at V and 2 bases at J; junction bases unmatched: 6. This table comes from immunoSEQ multiplex PCR, and its TCRdb copy is limited to in-frame clones, with some not included. This repertoire shows 90,000 to 100,000 clones, around 90% found once; its top ten account for roughly 4%. This rearrangement joins TRBV19 to TRBJ2-3; 7 bases fit TRBD1. The specimen comprised peripheral blood, sampled on day 0 of AZD1222 vaccination. This receptor was identified in an adult in good health. DNA for the CDR3: TGTGCCAGTAGTAGGCCCAGGGGGTCCACAGATACGCAGTATTTT. It encodes CASSRPRGSTDTQYF.